This is a list of T cell receptor beta chains from one sample in a study of regulatory T cells in long-lasting Graves disease. MiXCR was run by TCRdb on the multiplex PCR reads, yielding one entry per CDR3 protein. The sample lists roughly 250,000 distinct CDR3 sequences, approximately 18% occurring once. The same data also went into a second study, on T cells in Graves' hyperthyroidism and ophthalmopathy.

Sequenced material: peripheral blood mononuclear cells (PBMCs), taken at new diagnosis, from a patient treated with antithyroid drugs. These receptors all come from a woman aged 25 to 39 with Graves disease. Both conserved end residues are part of each CDR3.

J gene | V gene | CDR3 protein
TRBJ1-2 | TRBV29-1 | CSVVDRYGYTF
TRBJ2-3 | TRBV19 | CASSIRLSTDTQYF
TRBJ2-1 | TRBV9 | CASSVRGSSYEQFF
TRBJ2-7 | TRBV20-1 | CSATQAYEQYF
TRBJ1-5 | TRBV6-2/TRBV6-3 | CASTGQGDVNQPQHF
TRBJ2-2 | TRBV19 | CASFYDTSHFEGTGELFF
TRBJ2-3 | TRBV2 | CASGEGSTDTQYF
TRBJ2-1 | TRBV5-6 | CASSGRLRAGGQNEQFF
TRBJ1-2 | TRBV5-1 | CASSSSVVDYGYTF
TRBJ2-7 | TRBV20-1 | CSAPVAGGAYEQYF
TRBJ1-1 | TRBV5-1 | CASSEQGRNTEAFF
TRBJ1-2 | TRBV18 | CASSSTLQISNYGYTF
TRBJ2-2 | TRBV6-5 | CASSSGSLNTGELFF
TRBJ1-2 | TRBV27 | CASSPGESKGPNYGYTF
TRBJ2-2 | TRBV7-2 | CASSSEKGGGELFF
TRBJ2-7 | TRBV15 | CATSRDIEWAAYEQYF
TRBJ2-7 | TRBV7-3 | CASSLIRTGGSEQYF
TRBJ1-5 | TRBV28 | CVSSLLGSNQPQHF
TRBJ1-4 | TRBV3-1 | CASSQERAMGEKLFF
TRBJ2-4 | TRBV20-1 | CSASGASGGAAPIQYF
TRBJ2-7 | TRBV4-1 | CASSPARTAYEQYF
TRBJ2-7 | TRBV27 | CASSSPNLGRGYEQYF
TRBJ2-3 | TRBV18 | CASSPQGLQGPDTQYF
TRBJ2-7 | TRBV12-3/TRBV12-4 | CASSLAGKAQYEQYF
TRBJ1-1 | TRBV6-1 | CASSRLGTGQIRDTEAFF
TRBJ2-2 | TRBV9 | CASSLRLAENTGELFF
TRBJ2-7 | TRBV5-1 | CASAGGRLTGEQYF